A single sample is the source of the 17 T cell receptor beta chains below, sequenced in a study of blood T cell repertoires in COVID-19. The assay was immunoSEQ multiplex PCR, and TCRdb's table has in-frame clones only and misses some. The sample has 470,000 or so clones; roughly 90% are singletons. Specimen: peripheral blood. Receptors were obtained from a young woman with acute or convalescent COVID-19.

The gene calls are TRBV27 and TRBJ2-3; possibly TRBD2 for D (6 bases). V shed 4 bases and J shed 0 bases, with 11 bases lying between them. CDR1 MNHEY and CDR2 SMNVEV come from the germline V gene (reference sequence). The CDR3 spans 15 residues. CDR3 DNA sequence: TGTGCCAGCAGTTGGGGACTTTCTAGCACAGATACGCAGTATTTT. It is translated as CASSWGLSSTDTQYF.

This clone appeared a single time. J is TRBJ1-4 and V is TRBV11-2; no reliable D call. Germline V gene sequence: CDR1 SGHAT, CDR2 FQNNGV. V was shortened by 8 bases and J by 8 bases, with 9 bases between the two germline ends. The CDR3 totals 11 residues. The CDR3 bases are TGTGCCAGCTCAGGCTGGGAAAAACTGTTTTTT. It yields the protein CASSGWEKLFF.

This clone was seen more than once but under ten times. The V gene is TRBV7-9, the J gene TRBJ2-7; 7 bases agree with TRBD2. The CDR3 length is 13 residues. The germline V gene encodes CDR1 SEHNR and CDR2 FQNEAQ (reference sequence). Trimming cost V 4 bases and J 5 bases; bases outside gene matches: 5. Here the CDR3 DNA reads TGTGCCAGCAGCTGGCGGGGGAGTAACGAGCAGTACTTC. Translating gives CASSWRGSNEQYF.

The chain recombines TRBV6-5 with TRBJ2-2, with 7 bases matching TRBD1. The junction had 4 bases not matched to a gene; V was cut back by 5 bases and J by 4 bases. CDR1 is MNHEY and CDR2 is SVGAGI in the germline V gene. There are 14 residues in the CDR3. CDR3 nucleotide sequence: TGTGCCAGCAGTACCGGACAGGTCACCGGGGAGCTGTTTTTT. Its translation: CASSTGQVTGELFF.

The V gene is TRBV12-3 or TRBV12-4, the J gene TRBJ2-1; tentative D call: TRBD1 (6 bases). Trimming took 1 base from V and 9 from J, leaving 10 bases between them. The CDR3 has 13 amino acids. The CDR3 coding sequence is TGTGCCAGCAGTTTAGTGGGGGCGAGTGAGCAGTTCTTC. Translating gives CASSLVGASEQFF.

The rearrangement links TRBV28 to TRBJ1-5; 8 nucleotides align to TRBD1. The germline CDR1 and CDR2 sequences are MDHEN and SYDVKM. This CDR3 contains 14 residues. V lost 7 bases to trimming and J lost 2 bases; unmatched junction nucleotides: 4. The CDR3 sequence: CASTKTGGNQPQHF. The CDR3 bases are TGTGCCAGCACAAAGACAGGGGGCAATCAGCCCCAGCATTTT.

The rearrangement uses TRBV6-1 and TRBJ2-1; 8 bases match TRBD2. The length of the CDR3 is 19 residues. The germline CDR1 and CDR2 sequences are MNHNS and SASEGT. V lost 8 bases to trimming and J lost 0 bases; unmatched junction nucleotides: 18. This CDR3 reads CASRAWANERGNSYNEQFF. The CDR3 bases are TGTGCCAGCCGTGCCTGGGCTAACGAGCGGGGGAACTCCTACAATGAGCAGTTCTTC.

The genes are TRBV3-1 (or the pseudogene TRBV3-2) and TRBJ2-7; D perhaps matches TRBD1 (5 bases). CDR3 length equals 15 residues. Trimming took off 0 bases at V and 0 bases at J, with 9 bases between the two ends. Germline lookup yields CDR1 LGHDT and CDR2 YNNKEL (reference sequence). CDR3 nucleotides: TGTGCCAGCAGCCAAGATGGGGCACCCTCCTACGAGCAGTACTTC. Residues: CASSQDGAPSYEQYF.

This clone was detected only a few times. J is TRBJ1-6 and V is TRBV18; no definite D call. Looked up from germline, CDR1 is KGHSH and CDR2 is LQKENI. This CDR3 comprises 15 residues. V lost 5 bases and J 8 bases, leaving 16 bases between the germline ends. In DNA form, the CDR3 reads TGTGCCAGCTCATTAATTGGGTCGCGGGATTCACCCCTCCACTTT. Its translation: CASSLIGSRDSPLHF.

The chain couples TRBV12-3 or TRBV12-4 to TRBJ2-7; 7 nucleotides align to TRBD1. The CDR3 extends over 13 amino acids. Unmatched junction bases numbered 1, after V lost 2 bases and J lost 3 bases. The CDR3 is CASSLYRGYEQYF. For the CDR3, the DNA is TGTGCCAGCAGTTTATACAGGGGCTACGAGCAGTACTTC.

V is TRBV5-8 and J is TRBJ2-1; 16 bases fit TRBD2. Losses at the gene ends were 4 bases for V and 12 bases for J; bases not matched to a gene: 7. Germline V gene lookup returns CDR1 SGHTS and CDR2 YDEGEE. CDR3 length: 15 amino acids. As DNA, the CDR3 is TGTGCCAGCAGCAAGGGACTAGCGGGGGGGCAAGTGCAGTTCTTC. It specifies CASSKGLAGGQVQFF.

V usage is TRBV27 and J usage is TRBJ1-4, with unresolved D. The V end was cut by 3 bases, the J end by 8 bases, with 13 bases between. The CDR3 runs to 14 residues. Germline CDR1 and CDR2: MNHEY and SMNVEV (reference sequence). The CDR3: CASSFRGLGEKLFF. The CDR3 nucleotides are TGTGCCAGCAGTTTTCGAGGGCTTGGAGAAAAACTGTTTTTT.

About this clone itself: Other nucleotide sequences from this sample produce the same CDR3. The chain joins TRBV5-1 to TRBJ1-1; 9 bases line up with TRBD1. Germline V CDR1 and CDR2: SGHRS, YFSETQ. Trimming took 4 bases from V and 1 from J; bases not matched to a gene: 8. The length of the CDR3 is 16 residues. The CDR3 nucleotides read TGCGCCAGCAGCCCGGACAGGGGTGGGGGGAACACTGAAGCTTTCTTT. Protein sequence: CASSPDRGGGNTEAFF.

This clone was recorded once. Mismatch with germline at one junction end may stem from a read error. CDR3 nucleotide sequence: TGTGCCAGCAGCTTAGTTCCAAGGGACACCATTATTTTC. Its translation is CASSLVPRDTIIF. The chain has TRBV7-8 and TRBJ1-2, with D maybe TRBD1 (6 bases). The CDR3 is made up of 13 amino acids. Germline V gene lookup returns CDR1 SGHVS and CDR2 FQNEAQ.

J is TRBJ2-1 and V is TRBV19; no clear D gene. This CDR3 spans 15 amino acids. The germline V and J ends were trimmed by 6 bases and 0 bases, with 12 bases remaining between them. The germline CDR1 and CDR2 sequences are LNHDA and SQIVND (reference sequence). The CDR3 region has the DNA TGTGCCAGTAGCCCCCAAATTAGCTCCTACAATGAGCAGTTCTTC. Amino acid sequence: CASSPQISSYNEQFF.

The rearrangement joins TRBV4-2 to TRBJ2-7; D unclear. Per the germline V gene, CDR1 is LGHNA and CDR2 is YNFKEQ. This CDR3 contains 13 residues. Trimming took off 4 bases at V and 2 bases at J, with 9 bases between the two ends. The CDR3 reads CASSPSVTYEQYF. For the CDR3, the DNA is TGTGCCAGCAGCCCCTCAGTGACCTACGAGCAGTACTTC.

The chain has TRBV6-1 and TRBJ1-4; perhaps TRBD1 as D (5 bases). CDR1 and CDR2 (germline): MNHNS, SASEGT. The CDR3 is 15 residues long. Trimming took 2 bases from V and 7 from J, leaving 14 bases between them. For the CDR3, the DNA is TGTGCCAGCAGTGAATTGGGGGGGGGTAGTGAAAAACTGTTTTTT. It yields the protein CASSELGGGSEKLFF.